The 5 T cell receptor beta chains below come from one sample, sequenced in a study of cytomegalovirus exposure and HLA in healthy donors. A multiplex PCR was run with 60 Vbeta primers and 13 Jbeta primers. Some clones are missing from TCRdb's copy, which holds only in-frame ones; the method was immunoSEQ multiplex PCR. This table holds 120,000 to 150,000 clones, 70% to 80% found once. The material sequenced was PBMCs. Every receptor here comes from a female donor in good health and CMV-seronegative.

Here the CDR3 DNA reads TGTGCCAGCAGTGTTAGGAGGGACTACGAGCAGTACTTC. It is translated as CASSVRRDYEQYF. The chain employs TRBV6-1 and TRBJ2-7, with TRBD2 as a possible D gene (6 bases). The V gene lost 4 bases and the J gene lost 3 bases, with 10 bases spanning the gap. The CDR3 is 13 residues long. Germline CDR1 reads MNHNS; CDR2 reads SASEGT.

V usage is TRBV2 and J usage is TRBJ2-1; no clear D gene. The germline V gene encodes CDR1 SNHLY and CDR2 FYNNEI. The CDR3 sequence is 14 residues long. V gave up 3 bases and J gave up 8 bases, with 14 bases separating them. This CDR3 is CASSEPVVVDEQFF. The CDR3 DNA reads TGTGCCAGCAGTGAGCCAGTTGTGGTGGATGAGCAGTTCTTC.

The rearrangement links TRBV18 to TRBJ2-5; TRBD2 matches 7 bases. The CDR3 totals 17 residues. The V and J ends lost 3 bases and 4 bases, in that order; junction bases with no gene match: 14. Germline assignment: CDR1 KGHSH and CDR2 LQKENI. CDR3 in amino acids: CASSPRGASGGAETQYF. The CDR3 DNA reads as TGTGCCAGCTCACCTCGCGGGGCTAGCGGAGGAGCAGAGACCCAGTACTTC.

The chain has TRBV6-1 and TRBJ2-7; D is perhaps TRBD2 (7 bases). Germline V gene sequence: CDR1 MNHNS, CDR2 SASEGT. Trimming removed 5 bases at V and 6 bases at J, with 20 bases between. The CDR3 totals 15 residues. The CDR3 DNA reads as TGTGCCAGCAGTTCGGGGGGCGTGGGCCAGAGCGAGCAGTACTTC. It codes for CASSSGGVGQSEQYF.

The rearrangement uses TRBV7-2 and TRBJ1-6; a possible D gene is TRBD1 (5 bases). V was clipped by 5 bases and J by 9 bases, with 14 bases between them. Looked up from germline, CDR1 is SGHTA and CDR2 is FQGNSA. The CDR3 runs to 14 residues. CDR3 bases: TGTGCCAGCAGCCCCAGGGATGGAGCTTCACCCCTCCACTTT. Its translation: CASSPRDGASPLHF.